This TCR beta chain originates from a study of T cell responses to AZD1222 COVID-19 vaccine. The assay was immunoSEQ multiplex PCR, and TCRdb's table has in-frame clones only and misses some. The sample lists under 85,000 clones, over 75% occurring once. Findings and caveats of the study: Spike was spanned by vaccine-associated CD4 TCRs, which were dominant at 160-218 and 743-854. When two AZD1222 doses had been given, Spike-specific TCR breadth and depth rose. Repertoire samples came only from after the peak T cell response.

The V segment lost 0 bases and the J segment 4 bases; nucleotides outside the gene matches: 3. Looked up from germline, CDR1 is LGHNA and CDR2 is YNFKEQ. This CDR3 contains 16 residues. Comment on this clone: Its antigen is currently unknown.

The gene calls are TRBV4-2 and TRBJ2-3, with 11 bases aligning to TRBD2. The TCR sequence derives from an adult in good health. The source was peripheral blood, collected on day 0 of MenACWY control vaccination. The CDR3 region has the DNA TGTGCCAGCAGCCAAGATAGCGGGGGGGGCGCAGATACGCAGTATTTT. The encoded protein is CASSQDSGGGADTQYF.